This TCR beta chain was sequenced for a study of shared clonotypes between healthy human individuals. Germline CDR1 and CDR2: ENHRY and SYGVKD. The CDR3 runs to 17 residues. With V trimmed by 8 bases and J by 3 bases, 16 bases remained unmatched. The repertoire was sequenced with immunoSEQ multiplex PCR; TCRdb's copy has only in-frame clones and lacks some. The data show 2 million or so clones, 85% to 95% seen once. Healthy HIV-negative adults with no recent acute infections or vaccinations were recruited as donors. The TCR was taken from a young man in good health. The chain couples TRBV10-3 to TRBJ1-2; 9 nucleotides line up with TRBD1. Input material: naive CD4+ T cells sorted from blood. Subset denoted: CD45RA+ positively selected. The CDR3 sequence is CAIAKNPGTGNDYGYTF. CDR3 DNA sequence: TGTGCCATCGCCAAGAATCCCGGGACAGGGAACGACTATGGCTACACCTTC.